The 28 T cell receptor beta chains below come from one sample, sequenced in a study of T cells in Graves' hyperthyroidism and ophthalmopathy. Authors of the study amplified TCR beta CDR3 regions from RNA transcripts. First-round RT-PCR of the TCR CDR3 relied on the HTBI primer set. TCRdb re-called the multiplex PCR reads with MiXCR, one entry per CDR3 protein. This sample has a few hundred thousand distinct CDR3 sequences, with over 11% found just once. The sequencing sample was made of blood. These receptors were collected from a woman younger than 45 with Graves' hyperthyroidism that later progressed to Graves' ophthalmopathy.

Only a few counts were recorded for this clonotype. CDR3 nucleotides: TGTGCCTGGACAGGACAGGGTAGAAACACCATATATTTT. Encoded protein: CAWTGQGRNTIYF. The chain employs TRBV30 and TRBJ1-3, with 8 bases fitting TRBD1. V was clipped by 4 bases and J by 5 bases; unmatched bases: 4. The germline gives CDR1 GTSNPN, CDR2 SVGIG (reference sequence). The CDR3 contains 13 residues.

This clonotype has at least ten counts. The chain couples TRBV6-1 to TRBJ2-7, with TRBD1 matching 10 bases. Germline CDR1 reads MNHNS; CDR2 reads SASEGT. This CDR3 is 14 amino acids long. The V gene end was trimmed by 7 bases and the J gene end by 3 bases; junction bases not matched to a gene: 6. CDR3 coding DNA: TGTGCCAGCACTCCGACAGGGGGCCGCTACGAGCAGTACTTC. Its protein product is CASTPTGGRYEQYF.

The rearrangement uses TRBV27 and TRBJ1-2; maybe TRBD1 (5 bases). The V gene's germline CDR1 is MNHEY and CDR2 SMNVEV (reference sequence). The CDR3 has 17 amino acids. The V end was cut by 5 bases, the J end by 8 bases, with 27 bases between. The CDR3 nucleotides read TGTGCCAGCAGTCCGCCGGGACCGCTGCGTGGGTCCAGCGGCTACACCTTC. Residues: CASSPPGPLRGSSGYTF.

A remark on this clonotype: With a much larger clone just one base away, this may be a read error. This chain connects TRBV5-5 to TRBJ1-1; D is perhaps TRBD1 (5 bases). CDR1 is SGHKS, CDR2 YYEKEE, per germline (reference sequence). The CDR3 sequence is 15 residues long. CDR3 nucleotides: TGTGCCAGCAGCATCAGTCGGGACGGGTACACTGAATCTTTCTTT. Encoded protein: CASSISRDGYTESFF.

This clonotype has at least ten counts. V gene TRBV3-1 combines with J gene TRBJ2-7; D unresolved. Trimming took 6 bases from V and 4 from J, leaving 10 bases between them. Germline V gene lookup returns CDR1 LGHDT and CDR2 YNNKEL (reference sequence). The CDR3 length is 12 residues. Here the CDR3 reads CASSADIYEQYF. The CDR3 nucleotides read TGTGCCAGCAGTGCTGACATTTACGAGCAGTACTTC.

This clonotype was picked up many times. The chain couples TRBV10-2 to TRBJ1-1; D is ambiguous. The V end lost 11 bases, the J end lost 1 base, and 11 bases lay between the germline ends. The CDR3 has 12 amino acids. Germline V lookup: CDR1 WSHSY, CDR2 SAAADI. CDR3 region: CASTRWNTEAFF. In DNA, the CDR3 is TGCGCCTCTACCAGGTGGAACACTGAAGCTTTCTTT.

The rearrangement joins TRBV3-1 to TRBJ1-2; tentatively, D is TRBD1 (6 bases). V gave up 0 bases and J gave up 2 bases, with 7 bases separating them. Germline CDR1 and CDR2: LGHDT and YNNKEL (reference sequence). CDR3 size: 14 residues. The chain's CDR3 is CASSQDGTNYGYTF. The CDR3 nucleotides are TGTGCCAGCAGCCAAGATGGGACAAACTATGGCTACACCTTC.

This clonotype came up many times. The chain couples TRBV7-2 to TRBJ1-3; the D is unclear. CDR1 and CDR2 (germline): SGHTA, FQGNSA. The CDR3 is made up of 15 amino acids. Trimming pared 8 bases from V and 0 bases from J, leaving 14 bases between. The CDR3 spells CASFLDGSSGNTIYF. For the CDR3, the DNA is TGTGCCAGCTTTCTGGACGGGAGCTCTGGAAACACCATATATTTT.

In this sample, this clonotype turned up many times. The chain employs TRBV20-1 and TRBJ1-1, with TRBD1 matching 7 bases. This CDR3 has 13 amino acids. CDR1 and CDR2 from the germline V gene are DFQATT and SNEGSKA (reference sequence). V dropped 5 bases and J dropped 4; count of bases not matched to a gene: 7. CDR3 in amino acids: CSARRDSVTEAFF. The CDR3 region has the DNA TGCAGTGCTCGCCGGGACAGTGTCACTGAAGCTTTCTTT.

This clonotype was found once. The CDR3 loop reads CASSPNAGVNEQFF. In nucleotides, the CDR3 is TGTGCCAGCAGCCCTAACGCGGGCGTCAATGAGCAGTTCTTC. This chain joins TRBV11-1 and TRBJ2-1, with D possibly TRBD2 on 5 matching bases. The germline CDR1 and CDR2 sequences are SGHAT and FQDESV (reference sequence). V was pared by 5 bases and J by 6 bases, with 14 bases between. The CDR3 loop spans 14 amino acids.

This clonotype has a count of ten or more. The V call is TRBV24-1, the J call TRBJ1-2, with D possibly matching TRBD1 (6 bases). The germline V and J ends were trimmed by 5 bases and 5 bases, with 8 bases remaining between them. The CDR3 sequence is 12 residues long. In germline, CDR1 is KGHDR, CDR2 SFDVKD. The CDR3 protein is CATSGQGYGYTF. CDR3 nucleotide sequence: TGTGCCACCAGTGGGCAGGGGTATGGCTACACCTTC.

In DNA, the CDR3 is TGTGCCAACTCCGGGACTAGTAATTCCGAGCAGTACTTC. Translated: CANSGTSNSEQYF. The chain links TRBV2 to TRBJ2-7; 8 nucleotides align to TRBD2. This CDR3 comprises 13 residues. Germline CDR1 reads SNHLY; CDR2 reads FYNNEI. Unmatched junction bases numbered 11, after V lost 10 bases and J lost 6 bases.

There are a few counts of this clonotype. The chain recombines TRBV20-1 with TRBJ2-4; D remains ambiguous. Trimming removed 0 bases at V and 5 bases at J, with 8 bases between. Germline V gene sequence: CDR1 DFQATT, CDR2 SNEGSKA (reference sequence). The CDR3 sequence is 13 residues long. The CDR3, as DNA: TGCAGTGCTAGAGATTCAGGCCAAAACATTCAGTACTTC. This codes for CSARDSGQNIQYF.

This clonotype has at least ten counts. The gene calls are TRBV29-1 and TRBJ1-1; perhaps TRBD1 as D (6 bases). There are 13 residues in the CDR3. CDR1 is SQVTM and CDR2 is ANQGSEA in the germline V gene. V lost 6 bases to trimming and J lost 0 bases, with 11 bases between them. Written as DNA, the CDR3 is TGCAGCGTGGGGGGGCAGCTGAACACTGAAGCTTTCTTT. Translation gives CSVGGQLNTEAFF.

The chain recombines TRBV7-8 with TRBJ2-7, with D hard to call. Trimming shortened V by 3 bases and J by 2 bases, and 11 bases separated the two germline ends. The CDR3 totals 14 residues. The germline V gene encodes CDR1 SGHVS and CDR2 FQNEAQ. CDR3 loop: CASSLQTGTYEQYF. CDR3 nucleotide sequence: TGTGCCAGCAGCTTGCAGACTGGAACCTACGAGCAGTACTTC.

The chain is built from TRBV9 and TRBJ2-3; 10 nucleotides agree with TRBD1. CDR1 SGDLS and CDR2 YYNGEE come from the germline V gene. V was pared by 4 bases and J by 5 bases, with 19 bases of the junction left unmatched. This CDR3 is built from 19 residues. The DNA for the CDR3 is TGTGCCAGCAGCCTAAACCCCCTCACCGGGACAGGGGTGGGAGATACGCAGTATTTT. Residues: CASSLNPLTGTGVGDTQYF.

This clonotype was observed at least ten times. The chain recombines TRBV5-6 with TRBJ1-6; no firm D call. The V gene's germline CDR1 is SGHDT and CDR2 YYEEEE. V was trimmed by 4 bases and J by 8 bases, leaving 16 bases between them. The CDR3 is 15 amino acids. The CDR3, as DNA: TGTGCCAGCAGCCTGAGCGGGCCCTCGGATTCACCCCTCCACTTT. Translated: CASSLSGPSDSPLHF.

This clonotype has ten or more counts. This chain links TRBV12-3 or TRBV12-4 with TRBJ2-5; 10 positions agree with TRBD2. V dropped 2 bases and J dropped 5; count of bases not matched to a gene: 5. This CDR3 has 15 residues. The CDR3 bases are TGTGCCAGCAGTTTAACTGCAGCGGGAGGGGAGACCCAGTACTTC. Its translation is CASSLTAAGGETQYF.

Details on this clonotype: A much larger clone is a single base away; this may be a read error. CDR3 DNA sequence: TGTGCCAGCAGTTCGTCCGAGGAGCTGTTTTTT. It codes for CASSSSEELFF. The V call is TRBV27, the J call TRBJ2-2; no clear D gene. The CDR3 runs to 11 residues. Germline V lookup: CDR1 MNHEY, CDR2 SMNVEV (reference sequence). With 4 bases removed from V and 10 bases from J, the gap between germline ends came to 7 bases.

The rearrangement joins TRBV9 to TRBJ2-5; TRBD2 matches 10 bases. V was clipped by 2 bases and J by 5 bases; unmatched bases: 6. This CDR3 spans 15 amino acids. Germline CDR1 is SGDLS and CDR2 is YYNGEE. The CDR3 DNA reads TGTGCCAGCAGCGTGGGACTAGCGCGCCGGGAGACCCAGTACTTC. It yields the protein CASSVGLARRETQYF. Using reference TRBV9 and TRBJ2-5 for the parts outside the CDR3, the full variable domain is DSGVTQTPKHLITATGQRVTLRCSPRSGDLSVYWYQQSLDQGLQFLIQYYNGEERAKGNILERFSAQQFPDLHSELNLSSLELGDSALYFCASSVGLARRETQYFGPGTRLLVL.

This clonotype was counted many times. This chain uses TRBV28 with TRBJ2-5, with 7 bases lining up with TRBD2. The CDR3 has 15 amino acids. The V and J ends lost 6 bases and 2 bases, in that order; junction bases with no gene match: 9. Germline lookup yields CDR1 MDHEN and CDR2 SYDVKM. The CDR3 DNA reads TGTGCCAGCAGGGACGGCTGGGGGGGGCAAGAGACCCAGTACTTC. This encodes CASRDGWGGQETQYF.

This clonotype was observed many times. The gene calls are TRBV19 and TRBJ1-5; D might be TRBD1 (5 bases). The V end lost 2 bases, the J end lost 4 bases, and 9 bases lay between the germline ends. This CDR3 region has 14 residues. Germline CDR1 LNHDA, CDR2 SQIVND (reference sequence). CDR3 DNA: TGTGCCAGTAGTATATTTGACAGTAATCAGCCCCAGCATTTT. The encoded protein is CASSIFDSNQPQHF.

This clonotype has at least ten counts. The chain combines TRBV6-1 with TRBJ2-7; D is perhaps TRBD1 (5 bases). Trimming shortened V by 4 bases and J by 6 bases, and 10 bases separated the two germline ends. The CDR3 totals 12 residues. Per the germline V gene, CDR1 is MNHNS and CDR2 is SASEGT. CDR3 nucleotide sequence: TGTGCCAGCAGTGTGGACAAGTTCGAGCAGTACTTC. Its protein is CASSVDKFEQYF.

This clonotype was counted a few times. This rearrangement joins TRBV20-1 to TRBJ2-7; TRBD1 matches 7 bases. CDR3 size: 13 residues. CDR1 DFQATT and CDR2 SNEGSKA come from the germline V gene (reference sequence). V lost 4 bases, J lost 3 bases, and 6 bases stayed unmatched. Written as DNA, the CDR3 is TGCAGTGCTAACCTGGCAGGGGGCTACGAGCAGTACTTC. This translates into CSANLAGGYEQYF.

At least ten counts were recorded for this clonotype. The chain employs TRBV12-3 or TRBV12-4 and TRBJ1-1; no clear D. The CDR3 consists of 14 residues. V was clipped by 4 bases and J by 4 bases, with 13 bases between them. The CDR3 nucleotides read TGTGCCAGCAGTTCCAGATGGGGAGGCACTGAAGCTTTCTTT. This translates into CASSSRWGGTEAFF.

This clonotype was observed many times. The rearrangement uses TRBV30 and TRBJ1-6; D remains unclear. The V gene lost 2 bases and the J gene lost 7 bases, with 6 bases spanning the gap. From germline, CDR1 is GTSNPN and CDR2 SVGIG (reference sequence). This CDR3 has 12 amino acids. CDR3 loop: CAWSINNSPLHF. Written as DNA, the CDR3 is TGTGCCTGGAGTATTAACAATTCACCCCTCCACTTT. Full variable domain (missing parts from reference TRBV30 and TRBJ1-6): SQTIHQWPATLVQPVGSPLSLECTVEGTSNPNLYWYRQAAGRGLQLLFYSVGIGQISSEVPQNLSASRPQDRQFILSSKKLLLSDSGFYLCAWSINNSPLHFGNGTRLTVT.

Only a few counts were recorded for this clonotype. V usage is TRBV5-1 and J usage is TRBJ1-1; 11 positions agree with TRBD1. CDR3 length: 17 amino acids. The J segment lost 5 bases and the V segment lost 5 bases, leaving 14 bases of the junction unmatched. The germline V gene encodes CDR1 SGHRS and CDR2 YFSETQ. The CDR3 reads CASRRTGQGASWTEAFF. The CDR3 DNA is TGCGCCAGCAGGCGAACCGGACAGGGGGCAAGTTGGACTGAAGCTTTCTTT.

This clonotype was detected many times. The chain couples TRBV6-2 or TRBV6-3 to TRBJ2-6; D is perhaps TRBD2 (6 bases). The V gene's germline CDR1 is MNHEY and CDR2 SVGEGT. The CDR3 totals 14 residues. V lost 7 bases to trimming and J lost 4 bases, with 11 bases between them. The CDR3 spells CASIRAGGANVLTF. DNA of the CDR3: TGTGCCAGCATCCGGGCGGGAGGGGCCAACGTCCTGACTTTC.